This TCR beta chain was documented in a study of T cell responses to AZD1222 COVID-19 vaccine. Broader study findings: Variant regions that are unmutated are reportedly the target of nearly half of spike-specific TCRs. Among AZD1222 vaccinees, only 5 to 7 were seropositive at baseline.

The protocol was immunoSEQ multiplex PCR, while the TCRdb copy is restricted to in-frame clones and leaves out a portion. Among roughly 93,000 clones listed, approximately 89% were seen once. Pooling of second doses given at about 4 or about 12 weeks was done. The CDR3 runs to 15 residues. J gave up 5 bases and V 5 bases, and 6 bases lay outside the gene matches. Looked up from germline, CDR1 is SGHTA and CDR2 is FQGNSA. To note about this clone: What it recognizes is unknown.

This clonotype originated in an adult who received the AZD1222 COVID-19 vaccine. The sequencing used peripheral blood, collected 28 days after the second AZD1222 dose. The rearrangement links TRBV7-2 to TRBJ1-4, with 9 bases fitting TRBD1. CDR3 sequence reads: CASSISGTGNEKLFF. The CDR3 region has the DNA TGTGCCAGCAGCATATCCGGGACAGGGAATGAAAAACTGTTTTTT.